In its sample, the clone carrying this TCR beta chain was seen once. Its antigen is not known. Naive CD4+ cells had CD25+ Tregs removed. There are 17 residues in the CDR3. V was pared by 1 base and J by 5 bases, with 20 bases between. Germline CDR1 is SGHNT and CDR2 is YENEEA. A single record per CDR3 protein comes from TCRdb applying MiXCR to the 5' RACE reads. The sample lists some 62,000 distinct CDR3 sequences; 30% were seen once. General study results and limits: Larger-cohort validation covered only one TCR beta V-J rearrangement. Greatest tumor Treg TCR overlap was with tumor naive CD4+ cells. Tumor memory CD4+ T cell TCR gene usage clustered with blood and lymph node memory CD4+ cells and lymph node naive CD4+ cells.

The source material was tumor-infiltrating naive CD4+ T cells sorted from the breast tumor. Subset here: naive CD4+ T cells, CD4+CD45RA+CD25-. The rearrangement uses TRBV11-3 and TRBJ2-5; no firm D call. This clonotype originated in a female donor with breast cancer. The CDR3 here is CASSLGIPGDSGETQYF. DNA of the CDR3: TGTGCCAGCAGCTTAGGAATACCTGGAGACTCCGGGGAGACCCAGTACTTC.